This TCR beta chain appears in the sequencing data of a study of shared clonotypes between healthy human individuals. CD8 cells classed as naive were CD45RO-negative and positively selected for CCR7, excluding terminally differentiated effector memory CD45RA+ cells. Germline lookup yields CDR1 SGHRS and CDR2 YFSETQ. Trimming removed 0 bases at V and 3 bases at J, with 16 bases between. CDR3 size: 16 residues. Produced via immunoSEQ multiplex PCR; TCRdb's table is partial and in-frame only. The sample contains about 2,200,000 clones, roughly 91% of which appear only once. The clonotype was recovered from a man aged 18 to 35 in good health. Some clones in this sample may be carry-over from other donors' samples. The V call is TRBV5-1, the J call TRBJ2-7, with a tentative D call TRBD1 (6 bases). Material: naive CD8+ T cells from PBMCs. CDR3 amino acids: CASSLAPTGTSYEQYF. CDR3 coding DNA: TGCGCCAGCAGCTTGGCCCCGACAGGTACGAGCTACGAGCAGTACTTC. The whole variable domain, filled in from reference TRBV5-1 and TRBJ2-7, reads KAGVTQTPRYLIKTRGQQVTLSCSPISGHRSVSWYQQTPGQGLQFLFEYFSETQRNKGNFPGRFSGRQFSNSRSEMNVSTLELGDSALYLCASSLAPTGTSYEQYFGPGTRLTVT.